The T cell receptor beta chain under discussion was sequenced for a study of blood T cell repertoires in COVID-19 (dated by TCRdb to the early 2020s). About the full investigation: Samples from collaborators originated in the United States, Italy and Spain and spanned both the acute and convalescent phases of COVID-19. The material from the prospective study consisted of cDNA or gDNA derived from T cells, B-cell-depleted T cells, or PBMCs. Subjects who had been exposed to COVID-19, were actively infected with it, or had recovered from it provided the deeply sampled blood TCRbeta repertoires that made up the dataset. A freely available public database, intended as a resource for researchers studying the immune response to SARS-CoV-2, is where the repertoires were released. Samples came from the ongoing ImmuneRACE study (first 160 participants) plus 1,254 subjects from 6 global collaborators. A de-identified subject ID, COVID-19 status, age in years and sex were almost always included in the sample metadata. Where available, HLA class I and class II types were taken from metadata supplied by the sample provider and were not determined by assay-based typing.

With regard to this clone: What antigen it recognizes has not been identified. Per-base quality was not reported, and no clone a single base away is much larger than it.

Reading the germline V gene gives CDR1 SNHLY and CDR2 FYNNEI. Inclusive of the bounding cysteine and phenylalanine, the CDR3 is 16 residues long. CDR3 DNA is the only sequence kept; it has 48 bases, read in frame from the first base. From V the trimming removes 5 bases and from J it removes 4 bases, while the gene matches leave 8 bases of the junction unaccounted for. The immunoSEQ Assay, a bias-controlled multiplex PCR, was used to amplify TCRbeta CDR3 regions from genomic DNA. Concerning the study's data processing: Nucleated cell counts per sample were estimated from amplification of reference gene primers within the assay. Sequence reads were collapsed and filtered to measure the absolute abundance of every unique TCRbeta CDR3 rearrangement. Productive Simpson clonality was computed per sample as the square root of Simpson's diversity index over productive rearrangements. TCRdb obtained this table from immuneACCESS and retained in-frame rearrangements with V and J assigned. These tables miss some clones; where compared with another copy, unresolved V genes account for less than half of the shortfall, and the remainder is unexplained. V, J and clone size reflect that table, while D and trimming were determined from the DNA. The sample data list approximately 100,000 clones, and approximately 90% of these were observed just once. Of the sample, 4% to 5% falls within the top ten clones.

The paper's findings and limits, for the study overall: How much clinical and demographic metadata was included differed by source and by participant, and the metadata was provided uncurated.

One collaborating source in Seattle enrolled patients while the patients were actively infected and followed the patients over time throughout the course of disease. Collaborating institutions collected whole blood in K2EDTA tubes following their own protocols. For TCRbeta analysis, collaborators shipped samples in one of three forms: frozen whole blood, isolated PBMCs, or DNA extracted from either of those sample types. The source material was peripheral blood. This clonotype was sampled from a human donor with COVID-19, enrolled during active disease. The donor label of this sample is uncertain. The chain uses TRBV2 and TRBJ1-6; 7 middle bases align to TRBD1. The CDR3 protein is CASSRHGTEYNSPLHF. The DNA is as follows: TGTGCCAGCAGTAGACACGGGACAGAGTATAATTCACCCCTCCACTTT.